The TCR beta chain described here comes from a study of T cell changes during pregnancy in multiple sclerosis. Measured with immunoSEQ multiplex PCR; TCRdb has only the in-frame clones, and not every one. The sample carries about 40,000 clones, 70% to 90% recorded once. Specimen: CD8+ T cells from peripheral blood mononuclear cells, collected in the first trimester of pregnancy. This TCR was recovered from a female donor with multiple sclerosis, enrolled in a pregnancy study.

For the CDR3, the DNA is TGTGCCAGCAGCAGTTCCAGGGATGGCTACACCTTC. Encoded protein: CASSSSRDGYTF. The V and J genes are TRBV7-9 and TRBJ1-2, with D perhaps TRBD1 (5 bases). CDR1 and CDR2 (germline): SEHNR, FQNEAQ (reference sequence). CDR3 size: 12 residues. V was shortened by 5 bases and J by 6 bases, with 10 bases between the two germline ends.